One sample yielded the 2 T cell receptor beta chains listed below, sequenced in a study of blood T cells in healthy people across ages. It was with a sample-barcoded 5' primer and a J-beta primer mix that a second PCR of roughly 7 to 12 cycles was run. TCRdb ran MiXCR on the 5' RACE reads and lists one entry per CDR3 protein. The sample consists of some 850,000 distinct CDR3 sequences, approximately 24% of them appearing once. In addition, the sample was reused for a study of T cells of mothers and their children.

Sequencing was performed on blood. These TCRs come from a boy aged 5 to 17 in good health.

This clonotype has more than one count but fewer than ten. V is TRBV20-1 and J is TRBJ2-3, with 7 bases matching TRBD2. V was clipped by 5 bases and J by 0 bases; unmatched bases: 5. Germline lookup yields CDR1 DFQATT and CDR2 SNEGSKA (reference sequence). The CDR3 loop spans 14 amino acids. In DNA, the CDR3 is TGCAGTGCTCGTAGCGGGCTTAGCACAGATACGCAGTATTTT. Its protein is CSARSGLSTDTQYF.

The chain carries TRBV20-1 and TRBJ1-6; D is unresolved. CDR3 size: 15 residues. Per the germline V gene, CDR1 is DFQATT and CDR2 is SNEGSKA (reference sequence). Trimming removed 0 bases at V and 0 bases at J, with 6 bases between. CDR3 DNA: TGCAGTGCTAGAGACGGAAGCTCCTATAATTCACCCCTCCACTTT. This translates into CSARDGSSYNSPLHF.